This TCR beta chain was recovered during a study of glioma-infiltrating T cells after dendritic cell vaccination. In the study overall: Patients received autologous tumor lysate-pulsed dendritic cell vaccination between about 2002 and 2013. Dendritic cell vaccine was injected intradermally three times, biweekly.

Amplification used 60 V beta primers and 13 J beta primers. Method: immunoSEQ multiplex PCR; TCRdb's copy keeps in-frame clones and lacks some. The sample holds about 3,100 clones, about three quarters seen once. This CDR3 has 13 amino acids. Per the germline V gene, CDR1 is MNHEY and CDR2 is SMNVEV (reference sequence). V gave up 5 bases and J gave up 0 bases, with 6 bases separating them. The input for sequencing was tumor tissue, taken before dendritic cell vaccination. This clonotype was obtained from a human donor with glioblastoma. The gene calls are TRBV27 and TRBJ2-3; the D is unclear. CDR3 coding DNA: TGTGCCAGCAGTATCCCTAGCACAGATACGCAGTATTTT. This gives the protein CASSIPSTDTQYF.